This TCR beta chain was identified in a study of blood T cell repertoires in COVID-19. Sequenced by immunoSEQ multiplex PCR; TCRdb stores in-frame clones only, minus some. Of a few hundred thousand clones listed, 70% to 90% were seen once; the top ten hold approximately 1.9%. Cohort 3 recovered donors had two negative PCRs, clearance, or symptom resolution. Trimming at V came to 6 bases and at J to 7 bases, leaving 10 bases not matched to a gene. The CDR3 spans 15 residues. Germline V gene lookup returns CDR1 SEHNR and CDR2 FQNEAQ (reference sequence). The sample taken for sequencing was PBMCs or T cells enriched from blood (not recorded which). The clonotype comes from a woman between 45 and 65 years old who had recovered from COVID-19. The rearrangement uses TRBV7-9 and TRBJ2-1; 9 positions agree with TRBD2. The CDR3 loop is CASSQGLASFNEQFF. The CDR3 DNA sequence: TGTGCCAGCAGTCAGGGACTAGCCTCATTTAATGAGCAGTTCTTC.